The 32 T cell receptor beta chains presented below share a single source sample, sequenced in a study of shared clonotypes between healthy human individuals. The method was immunoSEQ multiplex PCR; TCRdb's version includes in-frame clones alone and lacks a portion of them. Of about 1.1 million clones listed, about 84% are singletons. Material for sequencing was memory CD4+ T cells from PBMCs. The subset is: CD45RA-negative fraction. The receptors were sampled from a man younger than 30 in good health. Some clones in this sample may be carry-over from other donors' samples.

Comments on this clone: This sample includes further DNA sequences coding for the same CDR3. This chain joins TRBV5-1 and TRBJ1-4, with TRBD1 matching over 7 bases. The length of the CDR3 is 14 residues. The ends lost 5 bases at V and 5 bases at J; junction bases unmatched: 6. Germline CDR1 reads SGHRS; CDR2 reads YFSETQ. The DNA for the CDR3 is TGCGCCAGCAGTCTCGGGACAGAAAATGAAAAACTGTTTTTT. It yields the protein CASSLGTENEKLFF.

The V call is TRBV2, the J call TRBJ1-3; D uncertain. Trimming shortened V by 2 bases and J by 4 bases, and 15 bases separated the two germline ends. The CDR3 extends over 16 amino acids. Germline V gene lookup returns CDR1 SNHLY and CDR2 FYNNEI. CDR3 bases: TGTGCCAGCAGTGAATCTGGCGGAGTAGGCGGAAACACCATATATTTT. Translating gives CASSESGGVGGNTIYF.

The chain has TRBV7-2 and TRBJ1-1; D unresolved. Germline V lookup: CDR1 SGHTA, CDR2 FQGNSA. The V and J ends lost 4 bases and 1 base respectively, with 7 bases between them. There are 13 residues in the CDR3. CDR3 sequence reads: CASSSIPNTEAFF. CDR3 nucleotides: TGTGCCAGCAGCTCCATACCGAACACTGAAGCTTTCTTT. The complete variable domain, with remaining parts taken from reference TRBV7-2 and TRBJ1-1, reads GAGVSQSPSNKVTEKGKDVELRCDPISGHTALYWYRQSLGQGLEFLIYFQGNSAPDKSGLPSDRFSAERTGGSVSTLTIQRTQQEDSAVYLCASSSIPNTEAFFGQGTRLTVV.

The chain is built from TRBV12-2 and TRBJ2-7; whether TRBD2, the table's D call, matches the DNA was not checked. TRBV12-2 is deemed a pseudogene. The CDR3 totals 16 residues. CDR3 coding DNA: TGTGCAAGTCGCTCAAGAGGAGCTTACTCCTCCTACGAGCAGTACTTC. This sequence encodes CASRSRGAYSSYEQYF.

The chain employs TRBV7-2 and TRBJ2-4; D is unresolved. Looked up from germline, CDR1 is SGHTA and CDR2 is FQGNSA. This CDR3 is 13 amino acids long. Trimming took 3 bases from V and 9 from J, leaving 12 bases between them. The CDR3 DNA reads as TGTGCCAGCAGCTTCCAGCAGAATGGCATTCAGTACTTC. The encoded protein is CASSFQQNGIQYF. Using reference TRBV7-2 and TRBJ2-4 for the parts outside the CDR3, the full variable domain is GAGVSQSPSNKVTEKGKDVELRCDPISGHTALYWYRQSLGQGLEFLIYFQGNSAPDKSGLPSDRFSAERTGGSVSTLTIQRTQQEDSAVYLCASSFQQNGIQYFGAGTRLSVL.

In this sample, this clone turned up once. The V and J genes are TRBV6-5 and TRBJ1-1, with 7 bases matching TRBD1. Germline V gene sequence: CDR1 MNHEY, CDR2 SVGAGI. Unmatched junction bases numbered 12, after V lost 8 bases and J lost 6 bases. This CDR3 region has 14 residues. CDR3: CASVSQGISAEAFF. DNA for the CDR3: TGTGCCAGCGTATCACAGGGGATAAGCGCTGAAGCTTTCTTT.

This clone was found a few times. V is TRBV10-3 and J is TRBJ1-2; possibly TRBD1 for D (5 bases). Germline V gene data show CDR1 as ENHRY and CDR2 as SYGVKD. V was pared by 6 bases and J by 2 bases, with 10 bases between. This CDR3 has 13 residues. The CDR3 reads CAISSGTNYGYTF. Written as DNA, the CDR3 is TGTGCCATCAGCAGCGGGACGAACTATGGCTACACCTTC.

The chain is built from TRBV6-4 and TRBJ2-4, with D uncertain. CDR3 length equals 14 residues. CDR1 is MRHNA and CDR2 is SNTAGT in the germline V gene. Trimming removed 6 bases at V and 1 base at J, with 10 bases between. The CDR3 coding sequence is TGTGCCAGCAGCGGAGCCCGGGCCAAAAACATTCAGTACTTC. It is translated as CASSGARAKNIQYF.

This clone was recorded once. V gene TRBV5-1 combines with J gene TRBJ1-2; 9 nucleotides agree with TRBD1. The germline CDR1 and CDR2 sequences are SGHRS and YFSETQ. V shed 4 bases, J shed 8 bases, and the junction held 15 bases outside the gene matches. The CDR3 length is 16 residues. The CDR3 DNA is TGCGCCAGCAGCCCTGCCTGGGACAGGGCCTTCGGCGGCTACACCTTC. As protein: CASSPAWDRAFGGYTF.

V gene TRBV7-2 combines with J gene TRBJ2-2, with D uncertain. Trimming stripped 2 bases from V and 8 bases from J, with 9 bases between. Germline V CDR1 and CDR2: SGHTA, FQGNSA. This CDR3 has 13 amino acids. The CDR3 DNA reads as TGTGCCAGCAGCTTAACTACTGGAGGGGAGCTGTTTTTT. Amino acids: CASSLTTGGELFF.

The chain combines TRBV28 with TRBJ2-4; tentatively, D is TRBD2 (5 bases). The germline V gene encodes CDR1 MDHEN and CDR2 SYDVKM. Trimming took 3 bases from V and 1 from J, leaving 10 bases between them. The CDR3 contains 15 residues. CDR3 sequence reads: CASSFGMAAKNIQYF. The DNA for the CDR3 is TGTGCCAGCAGTTTCGGGATGGCTGCCAAAAACATTCAGTACTTC.

This clone was seen only once. A much larger clone differs by one base, so this may be a read error. This chain joins TRBV30 and TRBJ2-7; D remains unclear. CDR3 size: 11 residues. Germline V gene lookup returns CDR1 GTSNPN and CDR2 SVGIG (reference sequence). CDR3 DNA: TGTGCCTGGAGTGCACCCTATGAGCAGTACTTC. Translating gives CAWSAPYEQYF. The full variable domain, with the rest looked up from reference TRBV30 and TRBJ2-7, is SQTIHQWPATLVQPVGSPLSLECTVEGTSNPNLYWYRQAAGRGLQLLFYSVGIGQISSEVPQNLSASRPQDRQFILSSKKLLLSDSGFYLCAWSAPYEQYFGPGTRLTVT.

This chain uses TRBV10-3 with TRBJ1-1; a weak D match, TRBD1 (5 bases). V was pared by 6 bases and J by 11 bases, with 16 bases between. Germline loops: CDR1 ENHRY, CDR2 SYGVKD. This CDR3 has 12 amino acids. The DNA for the CDR3 is TGTGCCATCAGGGAAGACAGAACTCGGGCTTTCTTT. Translation gives CAIREDRTRAFF.

This rearrangement joins TRBV19 to TRBJ1-1; D perhaps matches TRBD1 (5 bases). CDR1 and CDR2 (germline): LNHDA, SQIVND (reference sequence). CDR3 size: 14 residues. V lost 3 bases, J lost 5 bases, and 13 bases lay in between. The CDR3 region has the DNA TGTGCCAGTAGTATTCGCTGGGGGGGGACTGAAGCTTTCTTT. It encodes CASSIRWGGTEAFF.

The chain is built from TRBV30 and TRBJ1-3; 7 bases are shared with TRBD1. Unmatched junction bases numbered 1, after V lost 4 bases and J lost 1 base. The CDR3 loop spans 13 amino acids. Germline loops: CDR1 GTSNPN, CDR2 SVGIG (reference sequence). The CDR3 loop reads CAWTGGSGNTIYF. The CDR3 DNA reads TGTGCCTGGACAGGGGGGTCTGGAAACACCATATATTTT.

V and J are TRBV7-3 and TRBJ2-7, with 10 bases lining up with TRBD2. V was pared by 3 bases and J by 3 bases, with 5 bases of the junction left unmatched. Germline V gene lookup returns CDR1 SGHTA and CDR2 FQGTGA. The CDR3 runs to 15 residues. This CDR3 is CASSFASGSGYEQYF. The CDR3 nucleotides are TGTGCCAGCAGCTTCGCTAGCGGGAGCGGCTACGAGCAGTACTTC.

The V gene is TRBV5-4, the J gene TRBJ2-5, with D perhaps TRBD1 (6 bases). Looked up from germline, CDR1 is SGHNT and CDR2 is YYREEE (reference sequence). The CDR3 runs 11 residues. Trimming stripped 5 bases from V and 10 bases from J, with 12 bases between. CDR3 residues: CASSQGWDQYF. The CDR3 DNA reads as TGTGCCAGCAGTCAGGGGTGGGACCAGTACTTC.

The CDR3: CASDLNNGELFF. The CDR3 DNA follows: TGTGCCAGCGATCTCAATAACGGGGAGCTGTTTTTT. The chain recombines TRBV14 with TRBJ2-2; D is ambiguous. Looked up from germline, CDR1 is SGHDN and CDR2 is FVKESK. The CDR3 sequence is 12 residues long. Trimming cost V 8 bases and J 7 bases, with 11 bases left between them.

The V call is TRBV27, the J call TRBJ1-2; no reliable D call. This CDR3 comprises 13 residues. V gave up 6 bases and J gave up 0 bases, with 8 bases separating them. Germline V gene sequence: CDR1 MNHEY, CDR2 SMNVEV (reference sequence). CDR3 nucleotides: TGTGCCAGCAGATCTAGAGCTAACTATGGCTACACCTTC. Encoded protein: CASRSRANYGYTF.

V and J are TRBV11-3 and TRBJ2-3; D unclear. The ends were cut back, 8 bases at V and 2 bases at J, with 11 bases in the middle. The CDR3 spans 13 residues. Germline V CDR1 and CDR2: SGHNT, YENEEA. The CDR3 coding sequence is TGTGCCAGCTCCCCCAGTGACACAGATACGCAGTATTTT. Residues: CASSPSDTDTQYF.

The genes are TRBV4-2 and TRBJ2-3, with a possible D match to TRBD1 (6 bases). The CDR3 consists of 18 residues. Germline lookup yields CDR1 LGHNA and CDR2 YNFKEQ. V was cut by 1 base and J by 0 bases, with 17 bases left in between. The CDR3 nucleotides are TGTGCCAGCAGCCAAGTTGGTGGGGGCAGCTATAGCACAGATACGCAGTATTTT. Protein sequence: CASSQVGGGSYSTDTQYF.

This rearrangement joins TRBV18 to TRBJ1-5; D is perhaps TRBD1 (6 bases). V was trimmed by 4 bases and J by 2 bases, leaving 15 bases between them. CDR1 is KGHSH and CDR2 is LQKENI in the germline V gene. The CDR3 consists of 16 residues. The chain's CDR3 is CASSLYTRTGNQPQHF. CDR3 bases: TGTGCCAGCTCACTTTATACAAGGACAGGCAATCAGCCCCAGCATTTT.

The chain couples TRBV2 to TRBJ1-2; 7 nucleotides match TRBD1. Trimming took 7 bases from V and 0 from J; bases not matched to a gene: 11. Germline lookup yields CDR1 SNHLY and CDR2 FYNNEI. CDR3 length equals 16 residues. The CDR3 nucleotides are TGTGCCAGCATTCCGGGACAGAGATTAGCTAACTATGGCTACACCTTC. It encodes CASIPGQRLANYGYTF.

The chain combines TRBV9 with TRBJ2-3; 11 bases line up with TRBD2. Per germline, CDR1 SGDLS and CDR2 YYNGEE. This CDR3 is 16 amino acids long. The V segment lost 2 bases and the J segment 4 bases; nucleotides outside the gene matches: 6. CDR3 in amino acids: CASSVISGRVADTQYF. CDR3 in DNA: TGTGCCAGCAGCGTTATTAGCGGGAGGGTGGCAGATACGCAGTATTTT. The variable domain in full, completed from reference TRBV9 and TRBJ2-3, reads DSGVTQTPKHLITATGQRVTLRCSPRSGDLSVYWYQQSLDQGLQFLIQYYNGEERAKGNILERFSAQQFPDLHSELNLSSLELGDSALYFCASSVISGRVADTQYFGPGTRLTVL.

This clone was seen a handful of times. V and J are TRBV5-1 and TRBJ2-2; no clear D gene. V lost 2 bases and J lost 3, with 5 bases in between. The CDR3 is made up of 13 amino acids. CDR1 is SGHRS, CDR2 YFSETQ, per germline. The CDR3 loop is CASSFQDTGELFF. Here the CDR3 DNA reads TGCGCCAGCAGCTTCCAGGACACCGGGGAGCTGTTTTTT.

This sequence joins TRBV4-3 and TRBJ1-3; D remains unclear. Germline V gene lookup returns CDR1 LGHNA and CDR2 YSLEER. Trimming removed 0 bases from V and 7 bases from J, with 7 bases in between. The CDR3 totals 13 residues. The CDR3 region is CASSQDYTNTIYF. CDR3 in DNA: TGCGCCAGCAGCCAAGATTACACCAACACCATATATTTT.

J is TRBJ2-3 and V is TRBV30; 7 bases are shared with TRBD1. Trimming at V came to 3 bases and at J to 0 bases, leaving 3 bases not matched to a gene. The CDR3 runs to 14 residues. The germline V gene has CDR1 GTSNPN and CDR2 SVGIG (reference sequence). The CDR3, as DNA: TGTGCCTGGAGCACAGGGGAAAGCACAGATACGCAGTATTTT. Translation: CAWSTGESTDTQYF.

The chain couples TRBV6-1 to TRBJ1-2, with D maybe TRBD1 (5 bases). V was shortened by 10 bases and J by 3 bases, with 15 bases between the two germline ends. The length of the CDR3 is 13 residues. The germline V gene has CDR1 MNHNS and CDR2 SASEGT. Here the CDR3 DNA reads TGTGCCACAACGGGGGGATATGACTATGGCTACACCTTC. Its translation is CATTGGYDYGYTF.

The chain employs TRBV29-1 and TRBJ2-3, with no clear D. This CDR3 comprises 15 residues. Looked up from germline, CDR1 is SQVTM and CDR2 is ANQGSEA. V lost 0 bases and J 3 bases, leaving 13 bases between the germline ends. In nucleotides, the CDR3 is TGCAGCGTTGAAGAGCTAGGGATAGTGACAGATACGCAGTATTTT. As protein: CSVEELGIVTDTQYF.

This clone has only a few counts. V gene TRBV18 combines with J gene TRBJ2-1, with 9 bases fitting TRBD2. Germline V gives CDR1 KGHSH, CDR2 LQKENI. The CDR3 sequence is 15 residues long. Trimming at V came to 2 bases and at J to 9 bases, leaving 8 bases not matched to a gene. The CDR3 is CASSPGGGRAGEQFF. The CDR3 region has the DNA TGTGCCAGCTCACCAGGCGGCGGGAGGGCCGGTGAGCAGTTCTTC.

This clone has a handful of counts. V usage is TRBV10-3 and J usage is TRBJ1-5, with D maybe TRBD1 (6 bases). The CDR3 contains 14 residues. CDR1 and CDR2 (germline): ENHRY, SYGVKD. V was clipped by 3 bases and J by 3 bases, with 9 bases between them. The CDR3: CAISERGANQPQHF. CDR3 nucleotides: TGTGCCATCAGTGAACGGGGGGCCAATCAGCCCCAGCATTTT.

The V call is TRBV20-1, the J call TRBJ2-1, with 9 nucleotides matching TRBD1. V shed 5 bases, J shed 10 bases, and the junction held 3 bases outside the gene matches. The germline gives CDR1 DFQATT, CDR2 SNEGSKA (reference sequence). This CDR3 has 11 amino acids. Here the CDR3 DNA reads TGCAGTGCTGGGGACAGGGAAGAGCAGTTCTTC. It codes for CSAGDREEQFF.